This TCR beta chain emerged from a study of blood T cell repertoires in COVID-19. Data came from immunoSEQ multiplex PCR; TCRdb stores just in-frame clones and leaves some out. Counted here are under 450,000 clones, roughly four fifths occurring once; the ten biggest clones make up approximately 4.7%. The CDR3 is 16 residues long. Germline V gives CDR1 MNHEY, CDR2 SVGAGI. Deletions cut 0 bases from V and 4 bases from J, with 13 bases between. The V gene is TRBV6-5, the J gene TRBJ1-3, with a possible D match to TRBD1 (5 bases). The material sequenced was PBMCs or T cells enriched from blood (not recorded which). This receptor was identified in a woman aged 50 to 65 who had recovered from COVID-19. Written as DNA, the CDR3 is TGTGCCAGCAGTTACTCGGGGTGGGGCTCGGGAAACACCATATATTTT. Translated, it gives CASSYSGWGSGNTIYF.